This TCR beta chain was captured by sequencing in a study of early T cells in non-severe SARS-CoV-2 infection. This clonotype appeared a few times. Using its own MiXCR run on the 5' RACE reads, TCRdb lists one record per CDR3 protein. This sample has about 76,000 distinct CDR3 sequences, with roughly 12% found just once. V lost 6 bases to trimming and J lost 1 base; unmatched junction nucleotides: 8. Looked up from germline, CDR1 is MDHEN and CDR2 is SYDVKM. The CDR3 has 17 amino acids. What was sequenced was whole blood. This chain joins TRBV28 and TRBJ2-2; 10 bases are a match to TRBD2. The sequence was obtained from an adult who was a healthcare worker with PCR-confirmed SARS-CoV-2 infection or an uninfected control (not recorded which). The CDR3 DNA reads as TGTGCCAGCAGCCGAGTCGGACTAGCGGAGAACACCGGGGAGCTGTTTTTT. Translating it yields CASSRVGLAENTGELFF.